The T cell receptor (beta chain) described here comes from a study of shared clonotypes between healthy human individuals. Germline V gene data show CDR1 as SGHTA and CDR2 as FQGNSA. V lost 7 bases, J lost 7 bases, and 19 bases lay in between. This CDR3 is built from 14 residues. Libraries were prepared by immunoSEQ multiplex PCR; TCRdb keeps only in-frame clonotypes and omits some of them. The repertoire holds 850,000 to 1,100,000 clones, with about 80% as singletons. The rearrangement uses TRBV7-2 and TRBJ2-5, with D perhaps TRBD2 (6 bases). The clonotype originates from a man aged 18 to 35 in good health. Some clones in this sample may be carry-over from other donors' samples. The material sequenced was memory CD4+ T cells from PBMCs. This sample's subset: CD45RA-negative fraction. CDR3 in amino acids: CASTPGLASGTQYF. The CDR3 coding sequence is TGTGCCAGCACCCCCGGGCTAGCGAGTGGGACCCAGTACTTC.